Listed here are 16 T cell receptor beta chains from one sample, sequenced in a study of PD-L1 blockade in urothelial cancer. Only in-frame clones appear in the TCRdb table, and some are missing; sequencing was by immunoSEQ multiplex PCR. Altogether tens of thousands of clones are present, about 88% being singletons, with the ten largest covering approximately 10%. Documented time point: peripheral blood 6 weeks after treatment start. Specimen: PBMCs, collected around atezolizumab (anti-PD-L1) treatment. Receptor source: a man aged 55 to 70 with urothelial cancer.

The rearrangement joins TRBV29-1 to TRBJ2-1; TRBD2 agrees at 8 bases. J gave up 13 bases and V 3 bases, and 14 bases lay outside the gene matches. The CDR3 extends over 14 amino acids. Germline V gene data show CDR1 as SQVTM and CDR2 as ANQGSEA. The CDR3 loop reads CSVDRREAPRFQFF. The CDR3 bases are TGCAGCGTTGATCGGCGGGAGGCCCCAAGATTTCAGTTCTTC.

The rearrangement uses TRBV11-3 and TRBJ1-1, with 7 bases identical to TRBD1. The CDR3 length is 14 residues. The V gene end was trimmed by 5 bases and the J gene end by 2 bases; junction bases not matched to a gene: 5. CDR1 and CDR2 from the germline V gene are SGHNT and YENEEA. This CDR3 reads CASSARTGNTEAFF. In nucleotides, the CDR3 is TGTGCCAGCAGCGCCCGGACAGGAAACACTGAAGCTTTCTTT.

The CDR3 protein is CASSLGGRFEQFF. The CDR3 coding sequence is TGTGCCAGCAGCTTGGGGGGTAGGTTTGAGCAGTTCTTC. J is TRBJ2-1 and V is TRBV7-3; the D gene is possibly TRBD2 (6 bases). The CDR3 sequence is 13 residues long. Germline assignment: CDR1 SGHTA and CDR2 FQGTGA. Trimming took off 3 bases at V and 9 bases at J, with 12 bases between the two ends.

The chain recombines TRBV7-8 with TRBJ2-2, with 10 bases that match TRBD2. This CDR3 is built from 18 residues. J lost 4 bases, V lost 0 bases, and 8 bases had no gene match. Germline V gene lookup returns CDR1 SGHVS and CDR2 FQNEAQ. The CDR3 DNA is TGTGCCAGCAGCTTAGCGCCTGATAGCGGGGGGAGCACCGGGGAGCTGTTTTTT. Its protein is CASSLAPDSGGSTGELFF.

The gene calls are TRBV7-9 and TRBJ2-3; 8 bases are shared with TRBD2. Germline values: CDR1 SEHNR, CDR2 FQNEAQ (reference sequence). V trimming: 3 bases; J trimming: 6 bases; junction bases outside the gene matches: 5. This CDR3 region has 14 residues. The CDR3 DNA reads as TGTGCCAGCAGCTTGACAGCGGGAGCCGATACGCAGTATTTT. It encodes CASSLTAGADTQYF.

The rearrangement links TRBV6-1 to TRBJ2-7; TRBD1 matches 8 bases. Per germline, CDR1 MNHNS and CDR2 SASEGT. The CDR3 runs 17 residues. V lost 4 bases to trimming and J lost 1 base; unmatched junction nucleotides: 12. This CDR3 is CASSASGGQGDSYEQYF. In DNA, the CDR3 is TGTGCCAGCAGTGCTTCAGGGGGCCAAGGTGATTCCTACGAGCAGTACTTC.

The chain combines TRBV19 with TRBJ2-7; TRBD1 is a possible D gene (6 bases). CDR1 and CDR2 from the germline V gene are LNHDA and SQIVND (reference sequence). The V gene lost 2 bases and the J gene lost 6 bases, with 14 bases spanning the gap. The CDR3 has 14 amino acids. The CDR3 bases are TGTGCCAGTAGTATATCGGCAGGGGTGGGCGAGCAGTACTTC. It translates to CASSISAGVGEQYF.

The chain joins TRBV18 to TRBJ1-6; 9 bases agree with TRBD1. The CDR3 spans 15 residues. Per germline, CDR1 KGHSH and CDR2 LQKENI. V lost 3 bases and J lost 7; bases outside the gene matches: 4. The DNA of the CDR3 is TGTGCCAGCTCACCTGGGGACAGGGAAAATTCACCCCTCCACTTT. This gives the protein CASSPGDRENSPLHF.

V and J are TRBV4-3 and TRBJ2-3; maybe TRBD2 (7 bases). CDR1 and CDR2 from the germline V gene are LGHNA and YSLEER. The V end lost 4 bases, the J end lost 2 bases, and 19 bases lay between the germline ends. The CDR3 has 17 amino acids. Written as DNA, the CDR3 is TGCGCCAGCAGCCTCAGTAGGAGGGGGGGGTCCACAGATACGCAGTATTTT. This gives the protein CASSLSRRGGSTDTQYF.

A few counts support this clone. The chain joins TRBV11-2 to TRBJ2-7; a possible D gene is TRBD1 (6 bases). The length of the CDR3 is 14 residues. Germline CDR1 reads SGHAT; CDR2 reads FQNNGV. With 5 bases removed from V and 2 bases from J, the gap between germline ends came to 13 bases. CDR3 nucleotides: TGTGCCAGCAGCAACTGGACAGCGACCTACGAGCAGTACTTC. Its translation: CASSNWTATYEQYF.

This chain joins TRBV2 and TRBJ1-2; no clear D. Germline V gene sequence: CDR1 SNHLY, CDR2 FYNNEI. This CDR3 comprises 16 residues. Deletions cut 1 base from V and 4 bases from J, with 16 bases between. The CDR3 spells CASSEGYRPVRYGYTF. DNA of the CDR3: TGTGCCAGCAGTGAAGGGTATCGCCCGGTTCGCTATGGCTACACCTTC.

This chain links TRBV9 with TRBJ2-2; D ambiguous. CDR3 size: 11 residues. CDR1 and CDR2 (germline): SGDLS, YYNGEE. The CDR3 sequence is CGSSGTGELFF. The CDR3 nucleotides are TGTGGCAGTTCGGGCACCGGGGAGCTGTTTTTT.

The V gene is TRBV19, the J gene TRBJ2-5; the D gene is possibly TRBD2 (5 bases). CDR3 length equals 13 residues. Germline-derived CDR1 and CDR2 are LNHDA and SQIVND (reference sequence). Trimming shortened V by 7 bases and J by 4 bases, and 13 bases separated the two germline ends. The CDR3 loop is CASTTRTRETQYF. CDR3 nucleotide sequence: TGTGCCAGTACTACAAGGACTCGAGAGACCCAGTACTTC.

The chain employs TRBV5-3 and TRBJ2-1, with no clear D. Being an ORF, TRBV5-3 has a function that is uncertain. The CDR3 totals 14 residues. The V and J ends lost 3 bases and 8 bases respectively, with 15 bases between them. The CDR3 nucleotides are TGTGCCAGAAGCTGCCCCCCACACCGCTATGAGCAGTTCTTC. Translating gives CARSCPPHRYEQFF.

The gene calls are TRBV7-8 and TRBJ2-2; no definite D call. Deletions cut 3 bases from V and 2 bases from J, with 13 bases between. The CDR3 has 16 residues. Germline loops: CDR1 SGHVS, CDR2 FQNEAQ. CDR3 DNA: TGTGCCAGCAGCTTTGTCCGGGTCCGTAACACCGGGGAGCTGTTTTTT. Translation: CASSFVRVRNTGELFF.

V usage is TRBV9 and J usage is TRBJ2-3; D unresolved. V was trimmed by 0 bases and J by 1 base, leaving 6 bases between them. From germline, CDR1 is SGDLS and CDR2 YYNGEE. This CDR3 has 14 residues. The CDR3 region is CASSVGTRTDTQYF. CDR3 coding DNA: TGTGCCAGCAGCGTAGGCACTCGCACAGATACGCAGTATTTT.